The table lists the clone carrying this T cell receptor beta chain with many counts. Disease duration under 2 months; hyperthyroidism patients were aged 18 to 65. Germline CDR1 MNHEY, CDR2 SVGEGT. J was trimmed by 8 bases and V by 4 bases; bases with no gene match: 5. The CDR3 runs to 13 residues. The record originates from a study of T cells in Graves' hyperthyroidism and ophthalmopathy. Researchers took RNA transcripts and amplified the TCR beta CDR3 regions from them. The study used the HTBI primer set for a first-round RT-PCR of the TCR CDR3. TCRdb processed the multiplex PCR reads anew with MiXCR; each CDR3 protein has one entry. The sample lists roughly 300,000 distinct CDR3 sequences, 15% to 20% occurring once.

Sequences were obtained from blood. The receptor was derived from a woman aged 45-65 years with Graves' hyperthyroidism. The chain couples TRBV6-2 or TRBV6-3 to TRBJ2-1; 7 positions agree with TRBD2. The CDR3 DNA reads as TGTGCCAGCAGTTCTAATCGGGAGGATGAGCAGTTCTTC. It encodes CASSSNREDEQFF.